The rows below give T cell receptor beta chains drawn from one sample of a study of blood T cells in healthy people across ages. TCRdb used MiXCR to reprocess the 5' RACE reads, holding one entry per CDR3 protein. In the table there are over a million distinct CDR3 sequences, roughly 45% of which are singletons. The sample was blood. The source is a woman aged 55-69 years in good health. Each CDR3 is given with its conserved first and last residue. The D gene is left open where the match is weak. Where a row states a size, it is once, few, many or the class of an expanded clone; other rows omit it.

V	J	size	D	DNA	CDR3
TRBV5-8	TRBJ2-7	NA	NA	TGTGCCAGCAGCTTACTACAGGGCCACGAGCAGTACTTC	CASSLLQGHEQYF
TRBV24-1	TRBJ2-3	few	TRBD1	TGTGCCACCGGACAGGATAGCACAGATACGCAGTATTTT	CATGQDSTDTQYF
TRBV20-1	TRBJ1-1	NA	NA	TGCAGTGCTAGAGGACAGGAGATAAAAGGGACTGAAGCTTTCTTT	CSARGQEIKGTEAFF
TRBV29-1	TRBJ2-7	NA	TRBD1	TGCAGCGCTACACGGGACAGGGCTGTCCACGAGCAGTACTTC	CSATRDRAVHEQYF
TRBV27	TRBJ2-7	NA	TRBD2	TGTGCCAGCAGTCCTCTTACCGGGACTAGCTCCCACGAGCAGTACTTC	CASSPLTGTSSHEQYF
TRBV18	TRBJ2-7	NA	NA	TGTGCCAGCTCCCCGGTGGGCTTGTTCGAGCAGTACTTC	CASSPVGLFEQYF
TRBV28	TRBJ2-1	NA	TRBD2	TGTGCCAGCAGGACCTCGGTCGGTAGCGGGAGAGCTTCCTACAATGAGCAGTTCTTC	CASRTSVGSGRASYNEQFF
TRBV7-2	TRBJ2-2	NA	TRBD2	TGTGCCAGCAGCTTTAGCGGGAGCACCGGGGAGCTGTTTTTT	CASSFSGSTGELFF
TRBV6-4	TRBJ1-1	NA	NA	TGTGCCAGCAGTCCGAGCCCCTTCGGCACTGAAGCTTTCTTT	CASSPSPFGTEAFF
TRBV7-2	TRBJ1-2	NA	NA	TGTGCCAGCAGCCCCGATTACCTACAGGGAATGGACTATGGCTACACCTTC	CASSPDYLQGMDYGYTF
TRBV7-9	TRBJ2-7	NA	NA	TGTGCCAGCAGCCTCCCGGGACCAAACTACGAGCAGTACTTC	CASSLPGPNYEQYF
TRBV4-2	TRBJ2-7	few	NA	TGTGCCAGCAGAGGGTTACGTTACGAGCAGTACTTC	CASRGLRYEQYF
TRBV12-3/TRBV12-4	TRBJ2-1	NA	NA	TGTGCCAGCAGTTTGGGGGACGGAATCTACAATGAGCAGTTCTTC	CASSLGDGIYNEQFF